The clone carrying this T cell receptor beta chain was recorded only once. Its cognate antigen is unknown. The data originate from a study of T cell responses to AZD1222 COVID-19 vaccine. Findings of the study overall: At 160-218 and 743-854, vaccine-associated CD4 TCRs were dominant, and they spanned spike.

Here immunoSEQ multiplex PCR was the method, and the copy in TCRdb shows in-frame clones only, minus some. This table holds 130,000 to 150,000 clones, about 91% found once. The sample was peripheral blood, taken on day 0 of MenACWY control vaccination. This TCR derives from an adult in good health.

CDR3 amino acids: CASSAQGATGYTF. The CDR3 DNA sequence: TGTGCCAGCAGCGCACAGGGGGCGACTGGCTACACCTTC. This chain links TRBV7-2 with TRBJ1-2, with 9 nucleotides matching TRBD1. The V and J ends lost 5 bases and 7 bases, in that order; junction bases with no gene match: 5. CDR1 is SGHTA and CDR2 is FQGNSA in the germline V gene. The CDR3 runs to 13 residues.